Following are 16 T cell receptor beta chains from one sample sequenced in a study of blood T cell repertoires in COVID-19. The table came from immunoSEQ multiplex PCR; TCRdb's copy has only in-frame clones and leaves some out. The sample holds 300,000 to 400,000 clones, 70% to 90% seen once. Sequencing used peripheral blood. The source is a human donor in a cohort sampled during active COVID-19.

In DNA, the CDR3 is TGTGCCTCCCACGGGCTAGCGGGGGTCCTCAACACCGGGGAGCTGTTTTTT. Translating gives CASHGLAGVLNTGELFF. The rearrangement uses TRBV30 and TRBJ2-2; 10 bases match TRBD2. Germline CDR1 is GTSNPN and CDR2 is SVGIG (reference sequence). The CDR3 has 17 amino acids. V trimming: 7 bases; J trimming: 2 bases; junction bases outside the gene matches: 13. Full variable domain (rest looked up from reference TRBV30 and TRBJ2-2): SQTIHQWPATLVQPVGSPLSLECTVEGTSNPNLYWYRQAAGRGLQLLFYSVGIGQISSEVPQNLSASRPQDRQFILSSKKLLLSDSGFYLCASHGLAGVLNTGELFFGEGSRLTVL.

This clone was seen once. The CDR3 coding sequence is TGTGCCAGCAGCTTAGTTGGGACACCTGGAAACACCATATATTTT. Translation gives CASSLVGTPGNTIYF. The chain recombines TRBV7-2 with TRBJ1-3; tentatively, D is TRBD1 (6 bases). Germline V gene lookup returns CDR1 SGHTA and CDR2 FQGNSA. The CDR3 length is 15 residues. Trimming left V 1 base short and J 2 bases short, with 9 bases between.

J is TRBJ1-4 and V is TRBV5-1; TRBD1 might be the D (6 bases). V lost 4 bases and J lost 3, with 13 bases in between. Germline loops: CDR1 SGHRS, CDR2 YFSETQ. The CDR3 sequence is 15 residues long. This CDR3 is CASSLGTTSNEKLFF. CDR3 DNA sequence: TGCGCCAGCAGCCTAGGGACAACCTCTAATGAAAAACTGTTTTTT.

The genes are TRBV24-1 and TRBJ1-2, with 8 bases identical to TRBD1. The CDR3 is 13 amino acids. From germline, CDR1 is KGHDR and CDR2 SFDVKD. Trimming took 7 bases from V and 3 from J; bases not matched to a gene: 3. CDR3 residues: CATSRGRYYGYTF. In nucleotides, the CDR3 is TGTGCCACCAGCAGGGGGCGATACTATGGCTACACCTTC.

The chain joins TRBV5-4 to TRBJ1-3; TRBD1 is a possible D gene (5 bases). V lost 5 bases and J 2 bases, leaving 11 bases between the germline ends. This CDR3 contains 14 residues. Germline-derived CDR1 and CDR2 are SGHNT and YYREEE (reference sequence). CDR3 protein: CASSYDRAGNTIYF. CDR3 in DNA: TGTGCCAGCAGTTACGACAGAGCTGGAAACACCATATATTTT.

The rearrangement links TRBV27 to TRBJ2-2; the match to TRBD2 covers 8 bases. The length of the CDR3 is 18 residues. CDR1 MNHEY and CDR2 SMNVEV come from the germline V gene (reference sequence). CDR3: CASRVGGGLAGNTGELFF. DNA of the CDR3: TGTGCTTCGAGGGTCGGGGGGGGCCTAGCGGGTAACACCGGGGAGCTGTTTTTT.

This clone was recorded once. J is TRBJ1-5 and V is TRBV6-1, with D perhaps matching TRBD1 (6 bases). This CDR3 is 14 amino acids long. V lost 2 bases and J lost 8, with 13 bases in between. The germline CDR1 and CDR2 sequences are MNHNS and SASEGT. The CDR3 DNA is TGTGCCAGCAGTGAATACACAGGGATTGAGCCCCAGCATTTT. It specifies CASSEYTGIEPQHF.

V is TRBV5-1 and J is TRBJ2-1, with a tentative D call TRBD1 (5 bases). The V gene's germline CDR1 is SGHRS and CDR2 YFSETQ. This CDR3 has 16 amino acids. Trimming removed 2 bases from V and 2 bases from J, with 14 bases in between. The CDR3 here is CASSFGGAVTYNEQFF. CDR3 bases: TGCGCCAGCAGCTTCGGTGGGGCCGTCACCTACAATGAGCAGTTCTTC.

CDR3 DNA sequence: TGCGCCAGCAGCTCAGGACAGGGAATTACCGGGGAGCTGTTTTTT. Protein: CASSSGQGITGELFF. This rearrangement joins TRBV5-1 to TRBJ2-2; 8 bases agree with TRBD1. This CDR3 has 15 amino acids. Germline V gene data show CDR1 as SGHRS and CDR2 as YFSETQ. J gave up 5 bases and V 3 bases, and 6 bases lay outside the gene matches.

The rearrangement uses TRBV20-1 and TRBJ1-1, with D tentatively TRBD1 (6 bases). Trimming stripped 3 bases from V and 6 bases from J, with 11 bases between. Germline V gene sequence: CDR1 DFQATT, CDR2 SNEGSKA (reference sequence). There are 12 residues in the CDR3. The CDR3 protein is CSASRGGPEAFF. CDR3 sequence (DNA): TGCAGTGCTAGTCGGGGGGGCCCTGAAGCTTTCTTT.

Concerning this clone itself: A read error is possible here, since a much larger clone lies one base away. The genes are TRBV7-3 and TRBJ2-1; D perhaps matches TRBD1 (6 bases). Trimming left V 4 bases short and J 4 bases short, with 8 bases between. This CDR3 has 13 residues. From germline, CDR1 is SGHTA and CDR2 FQGTGA. CDR3 residues: CASSWTEYNEQFF. The CDR3 DNA is TGTGCCAGCAGCTGGACAGAATACAATGAGCAGTTCTTC.

The chain recombines TRBV27 with TRBJ1-1; 7 bases are shared with TRBD1. The CDR3 is 13 residues long. CDR1 MNHEY and CDR2 SMNVEV come from the germline V gene (reference sequence). V lost 5 bases, J lost 7 bases, and 7 bases stayed unmatched. CDR3 sequence (DNA): TGTGCCAGCAGTCGGACAGGCGATATTGAAGCTTTCTTT. Translating gives CASSRTGDIEAFF.

In this sample, this clone turned up a few times. The chain employs TRBV15 and TRBJ2-7; D call uncertain. The CDR3 totals 13 residues. Germline V gene sequence: CDR1 LNHNV, CDR2 YYDKDF (reference sequence). V was trimmed by 0 bases and J by 6 bases, leaving 9 bases between them. CDR3: CATSRDVATEQYF. The CDR3 region has the DNA TGTGCCACCAGCAGAGATGTGGCCACCGAGCAGTACTTC.

The chain is built from TRBV7-9 and TRBJ2-4, with a possible D match to TRBD1 (6 bases). V lost 1 base to trimming and J lost 8 bases, with 12 bases between them. This CDR3 region has 14 residues. Germline-derived CDR1 and CDR2 are SEHNR and FQNEAQ (reference sequence). DNA for the CDR3: TGTGCCAGCAGCTTAGGGACAGAGGAGTACATTCAGTACTTC. It codes for CASSLGTEEYIQYF.

With respect to this clone: The identical CDR3 is also encoded by other nucleotide sequences in the sample. The rearrangement uses TRBV29-1 and TRBJ2-2; D might be TRBD1 (5 bases). The V end was cut by 3 bases, the J end by 6 bases, with 8 bases between. The CDR3 is made up of 12 amino acids. Germline CDR1 and CDR2: SQVTM and ANQGSEA. CDR3 residues: CSVEGRAGELFF. The CDR3 DNA follows: TGCAGCGTTGAGGGCAGGGCCGGGGAGCTGTTTTTT.

This chain uses TRBV6-5 with TRBJ2-7; maybe TRBD2 (6 bases). Per the germline V gene, CDR1 is MNHEY and CDR2 is SVGAGI. Trimming stripped 0 bases from V and 2 bases from J, with 11 bases between. The CDR3 length is 15 residues. CDR3 loop: CASSYSEGRPYEQYF. The CDR3 nucleotides read TGTGCCAGCAGTTACTCGGAGGGGCGCCCCTACGAGCAGTACTTC.